What follows are 13 T cell receptor beta chains derived from one specimen sequenced in a study of T-cell reconstitution after alpha-beta-depleted transplantation in children. The TCRbeta library was prepared with unique molecular identifiers. TCRdb recomputed calls from the PCR reads with MiXCR, one row per CDR3 protein. The sample includes about 980,000 distinct CDR3 sequences, roughly 29% seen only once; the top ten take roughly 27%. The input for sequencing was PBMCs, mostly from graft donor cells, taken 360 days after TCRalphabeta/CD19-depleted stem cell transplant. The source of these receptors is a boy in the first two years of life who had a stem cell transplant for SCID, so the T cells may come from the graft donor.

CDR3 DNA sequence: TGTGCCAGCAGGGAGACTAGCGGGAGACTGGCCACCGGGGAGCTGTTTTTT. Its translation is CASRETSGRLATGELFF. This sequence joins TRBV12-3 or TRBV12-4 and TRBJ2-2; TRBD2 matches at 12 bases. V lost 6 bases and J lost 4; bases outside the gene matches: 9. This CDR3 has 17 residues.

In DNA, the CDR3 is TGTGCCATCAGCCCGGGGACGGAGGGGGCCAACGTCCTGACTTTC. Translated: CAISPGTEGANVLTF. The chain combines TRBV10-3 with TRBJ2-6, with D perhaps assigned TRBD1 or TRBD2 (5 bases each). V dropped 6 bases and J dropped 4 bases, with 13 bases sitting between them. CDR1 and CDR2 (germline): ENHRY, SYGVKD. The length of the CDR3 is 15 residues.

The chain carries TRBV9 and TRBJ2-3, with TRBD2 identical over 10 bases. V trimming: 1 base; J trimming: 4 bases; junction bases outside the gene matches: 6. Per germline, CDR1 SGDLS and CDR2 YYNGEE. This CDR3 is built from 16 residues. The CDR3 sequence is CASSVYVAGGSDTQYF. In DNA, the CDR3 is TGTGCCAGCAGCGTATACGTAGCGGGGGGTTCAGATACGCAGTATTTT.

The V call is TRBV4-1, the J call TRBJ2-1, with D perhaps given as TRBD1 or TRBD2 (5 bases each). Germline V gene sequence: CDR1 MGHRA, CDR2 YSYEKL. The V end was cut by 8 bases, the J end by 6 bases, with 17 bases between. CDR3 length: 14 amino acids. CDR3 protein: CASSRDRMSNEQFF. CDR3 DNA: TGCGCCAGCTCCCGGGACCGGATGTCCAATGAGCAGTTCTTC.

The chain couples TRBV2 to TRBJ2-1; possibly TRBD1 for D (5 bases). V lost 4 bases and J 2 bases, leaving 15 bases between the germline ends. Germline values: CDR1 SNHLY, CDR2 FYNNEI. CDR3 size: 16 residues. The CDR3 nucleotides read TGTGCCAGCAGTGCTCAAGGACACCGAACCTACAATGAGCAGTTCTTC. Translated, it gives CASSAQGHRTYNEQFF.

A note on this clonotype: A junction end diverges from the germline sequence, so it may reflect a read error. The chain recombines TRBV28 with TRBJ2-7; 9 bases fit TRBD1. The CDR3 sequence is 15 residues long. Germline CDR1 reads MDHEN; CDR2 reads SYDVKM. The CDR3 loop reads CASRTLGQGSSEQYF. As DNA, the CDR3 is TGTGCCAGCAGGACATTGGGACAGGGCTCCTCCGAGCAGTACTTC.

This clonotype occurred a few times. This chain links TRBV12-3 or TRBV12-4 with TRBJ2-1; D unresolved. Trimming removed 6 bases from V and 8 bases from J, with 8 bases in between. The CDR3 runs to 11 residues. CDR3 sequence: CASSQNYEQFF. The CDR3 bases are TGTGCCAGCAGCCAAAATTATGAGCAGTTCTTC.

This clonotype appeared a few times. The chain joins TRBV4-1 to TRBJ2-7; 7 bases agree with TRBD1. Germline V gives CDR1 MGHRA, CDR2 YSYEKL. Trimming took 0 bases from V and 2 from J; bases not matched to a gene: 4. The CDR3 extends over 15 amino acids. CDR3 nucleotide sequence: TGCGCCAGCAGCCAAGATTTTCAGGGGGCCTACGAGCAGTACTTC. Translated: CASSQDFQGAYEQYF.

The chain joins TRBV15 to TRBJ1-5; D is unclear. The CDR3 totals 14 residues. CDR1 is LNHNV, CDR2 YYDKDF, per germline (reference sequence). V lost 0 bases and J lost 6, with 9 bases in between. CDR3 bases: TGTGCCACCAGCAGAGATCCGGGAAGTCAGCCCCAGCATTTT. This gives the protein CATSRDPGSQPQHF.

This clonotype was recorded at least ten times. The chain combines TRBV12-3 or TRBV12-4 with TRBJ2-1, with 9 bases identical to TRBD2. The CDR3 totals 16 residues. V was pared by 1 base and J by 6 bases, with 7 bases of the junction left unmatched. CDR3 sequence: CASSLEGLAFLNEQFF. CDR3 nucleotide sequence: TGTGCCAGCAGTTTAGAAGGACTAGCGTTTCTCAATGAGCAGTTCTTC.

J is TRBJ2-3 and V is TRBV6-2 or TRBV6-3; unclear D gene. CDR3 length: 13 amino acids. The V end was cut by 1 base, the J end by 7 bases, with 9 bases between. From germline, CDR1 is MNHEY and CDR2 SVGEGT. The CDR3 reads CASSYLTTNTQYF. In DNA, the CDR3 is TGTGCCAGCAGTTACTTAACTACCAATACGCAGTATTTT.

V usage is TRBV11-2 and J usage is TRBJ2-1; tentatively, D is TRBD2 (6 bases). The V gene lost 5 bases and the J gene lost 8 bases, with 19 bases spanning the gap. CDR1 SGHAT and CDR2 FQNNGV come from the germline V gene. The CDR3 has 15 residues. The CDR3 sequence is CASSATARLVDEQFF. The CDR3 coding sequence is TGTGCCAGCAGCGCGACTGCACGACTAGTAGATGAGCAGTTCTTC.

The rearrangement joins TRBV6-2 or TRBV6-3 to TRBJ1-5, with D perhaps TRBD1 (6 bases). This CDR3 has 13 residues. The V end lost 5 bases, the J end lost 6 bases, and 11 bases lay between the germline ends. Germline V gives CDR1 MNHEY, CDR2 SVGEGT. The CDR3 DNA sequence: TGTGCCAGCAGTACAGGGTTGGGTCAGCCCCAGCATTTT. Its protein is CASSTGLGQPQHF.